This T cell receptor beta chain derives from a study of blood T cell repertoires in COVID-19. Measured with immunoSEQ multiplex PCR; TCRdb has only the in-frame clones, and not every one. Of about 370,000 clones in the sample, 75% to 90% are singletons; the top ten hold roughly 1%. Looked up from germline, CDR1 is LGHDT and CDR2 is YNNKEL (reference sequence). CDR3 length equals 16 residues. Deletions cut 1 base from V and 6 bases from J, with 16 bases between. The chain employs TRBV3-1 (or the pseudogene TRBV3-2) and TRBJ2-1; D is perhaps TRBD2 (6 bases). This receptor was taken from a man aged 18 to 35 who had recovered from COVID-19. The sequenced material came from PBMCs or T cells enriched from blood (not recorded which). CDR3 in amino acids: CASSQVGGAVVNEQFF. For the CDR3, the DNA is TGTGCCAGCAGCCAAGTAGGAGGGGCCGTGGTCAATGAGCAGTTCTTC.